These 27 T cell receptor beta chains were all obtained from the same sample, sequenced in a study of T cell changes during pregnancy in multiple sclerosis. Assay used: immunoSEQ multiplex PCR; TCRdb lists only in-frame clones, some missing. The sample contains about 89,000 clones, approximately 95% of which appear only once. The sequences come from peripheral blood, collected after pregnancy. The receptors shown here come from a female donor in good health, enrolled as a control in a pregnancy study.

This clone has just one count. V gene TRBV27 combines with J gene TRBJ2-7; 7 nucleotides agree with TRBD1. The junction had 5 bases not matched to a gene; V was cut back by 4 bases and J by 2 bases. The CDR3 has 14 amino acids. Germline loops: CDR1 MNHEY, CDR2 SMNVEV (reference sequence). CDR3 loop: CASSSGQWPYEQYF. The CDR3 coding sequence is TGTGCCAGCAGTTCGGGACAGTGGCCCTACGAGCAGTACTTC.

This clone showed up just once. V usage is TRBV5-6 and J usage is TRBJ1-5, with TRBD1 as a possible D gene (5 bases). CDR1 is SGHDT, CDR2 YYEEEE, per germline. The CDR3 has 16 residues. The V and J ends lost 4 bases and 0 bases respectively, with 14 bases between them. The DNA of the CDR3 is TGTGCCAGCAGCCGCGGGGGGGGAAATAGCAATCAGCCCCAGCATTTT. Residues: CASSRGGGNSNQPQHF.

The J gene is TRBJ2-5, the V gene TRBV5-1, with TRBD1 matching over 7 bases. This CDR3 spans 14 amino acids. CDR1 is SGHRS and CDR2 is YFSETQ in the germline V gene. After removal of 4 bases from V and 4 bases from J, the junction contained 7 bases not matched to a gene. In DNA form, the CDR3 reads TGCGCCAGCAGCCCAACAGGGGTTGGAGAGACCCAGTACTTC. As protein: CASSPTGVGETQYF. Full variable domain (outside the CDR3, taken from reference TRBV5-1 and TRBJ2-5): KAGVTQTPRYLIKTRGQQVTLSCSPISGHRSVSWYQQTPGQGLQFLFEYFSETQRNKGNFPGRFSGRQFSNSRSEMNVSTLELGDSALYLCASSPTGVGETQYFGPGTRLLVL.

This clone was picked up one time. The rearrangement uses TRBV5-4 and TRBJ2-5; 8 bases match TRBD2. Germline trimming cut 4 bases from V and 1 base from J; bases unmatched to any gene: 3. Per the germline V gene, CDR1 is SGHNT and CDR2 is YYREEE (reference sequence). The CDR3 consists of 14 residues. The CDR3 region has the DNA TGTGCCAGCAGCCCCGGGGGGGGCCAAGAGACCCAGTACTTC. As protein: CASSPGGGQETQYF.

The CDR3 spells CASSWAGTNSYEQYF. CDR3 DNA sequence: TGTGCCAGCAGCTGGGCCGGGACTAACTCCTACGAGCAGTACTTC. The chain recombines TRBV11-2 with TRBJ2-7; 7 nucleotides agree with TRBD2. V lost 4 bases and J lost 0; bases outside the gene matches: 6. The CDR3 loop spans 15 amino acids. Germline lookup yields CDR1 SGHAT and CDR2 FQNNGV.

This chain uses TRBV6-4 with TRBJ1-1; D is perhaps TRBD1 (6 bases). CDR1 and CDR2 (germline): MRHNA, SNTAGT. V shed 5 bases and J shed 0 bases, with 7 bases lying between them. The CDR3 spans 13 residues. Here the CDR3 reads CASSQGLNTEAFF. CDR3 bases: TGTGCCAGCAGTCAGGGGTTGAACACTGAAGCTTTCTTT.

CDR3 coding DNA: TGTGCCAGCAGCTTACAGAACACTGAAGCTTTCTTT. It translates to CASSLQNTEAFF. V and J are TRBV7-2 and TRBJ1-1; unclear D gene. V lost 2 bases and J 1 base, leaving 2 bases between the germline ends. The CDR3 totals 12 residues. Germline CDR1 reads SGHTA; CDR2 reads FQGNSA.

The V call is TRBV11-3, the J call TRBJ2-7, with TRBD1 matching 8 bases. CDR3 size: 14 residues. Germline CDR1 reads SGHNT; CDR2 reads YENEEA. J gave up 6 bases and V 5 bases, and 9 bases lay outside the gene matches. The CDR3 region is CASSPHSGGGEQYF. The CDR3 coding sequence is TGTGCCAGCAGCCCACACTCAGGGGGCGGCGAGCAGTACTTC.

This clone showed up just once. The J gene is TRBJ2-1, the V gene TRBV28, with 9 positions matching TRBD2. Looked up from germline, CDR1 is MDHEN and CDR2 is SYDVKM. V gave up 3 bases and J gave up 7 bases; unmatched junction bases: 4. This CDR3 comprises 14 residues. The CDR3 reads CASSLREGHNEQFF. The CDR3 DNA sequence: TGTGCCAGCAGTTTGCGGGAGGGCCATAATGAGCAGTTCTTC. The full variable domain, in which reference TRBV28 and TRBJ2-1 provide the parts outside the CDR3, is DVKVTQSSRYLVKRTGEKVFLECVQDMDHENMFWYRQDPGLGLRLIYFSYDVKMKEKGDIPEGYSVSREKKERFSLILESASTNQTSMYLCASSLREGHNEQFFGPGTRLTVL.

The chain employs TRBV18 and TRBJ1-1, with 7 bases matching TRBD1. The CDR3 consists of 13 residues. Germline lookup yields CDR1 KGHSH and CDR2 LQKENI. The ends lost 6 bases at V and 2 bases at J; junction bases unmatched: 3. The CDR3 sequence: CASSTGLNTEAFF. The CDR3 DNA reads TGTGCCAGCTCGACAGGGCTAAACACTGAAGCTTTCTTT.

J is TRBJ2-7 and V is TRBV19; the D gene is possibly TRBD2 (5 bases). V was clipped by 5 bases and J by 7 bases, with 15 bases between them. The CDR3 consists of 13 residues. CDR1 is LNHDA, CDR2 SQIVND, per germline (reference sequence). CDR3 protein: CASSYSRGQEQYF. CDR3 DNA: TGTGCCAGTAGTTACAGTCGCGGGCAGGAGCAGTACTTC.

The rearrangement uses TRBV4-1 and TRBJ1-4; D not resolved. Trimming stripped 5 bases from V and 1 base from J, with 20 bases between. The germline V gene encodes CDR1 MGHRA and CDR2 YSYEKL. The CDR3 has 18 amino acids. For the CDR3, the DNA is TGCGCCAGCAGCGTCCGCGACGGGAGAGGTGGAACTAATGAAAAACTGTTTTTT. This sequence encodes CASSVRDGRGGTNEKLFF.

This rearrangement joins TRBV7-2 to TRBJ2-5; maybe TRBD1 (6 bases). CDR3 length equals 17 residues. Trimming pared 3 bases from V and 0 bases from J, leaving 17 bases between. The germline V gene has CDR1 SGHTA and CDR2 FQGNSA. DNA of the CDR3: TGTGCCAGCAGCTTGGGACACTCAACCCTAAACCAAGAGACCCAGTACTTC. Residues: CASSLGHSTLNQETQYF.

The rearrangement links TRBV4-1 to TRBJ1-5, with 8 bases that match TRBD1. The CDR3 totals 17 residues. Germline-derived CDR1 and CDR2 are MGHRA and YSYEKL. V trimming: 1 base; J trimming: 4 bases; junction bases outside the gene matches: 9. CDR3 amino acids: CASSQGRQGRVNQPQHF. CDR3 sequence (DNA): TGCGCCAGCAGCCAAGGCCGACAGGGGAGAGTTAATCAGCCCCAGCATTTT.

In DNA form, the CDR3 reads TGTGCCATTGCTCACGGGGGGCTGGAAACTGAAGCTTTCTTT. This codes for CAIAHGGLETEAFF. The rearrangement uses TRBV10-3 and TRBJ1-1, with a tentative D call TRBD1 (6 bases). CDR3 length: 14 residues. The germline gives CDR1 ENHRY, CDR2 SYGVKD. V lost 9 bases, J lost 5 bases, and 19 bases lay in between.

V usage is TRBV5-4 and J usage is TRBJ1-3; the D gene is possibly TRBD1 (6 bases). The CDR3 loop spans 17 amino acids. Germline V CDR1 and CDR2: SGHNT, YYREEE (reference sequence). Trimming shortened V by 4 bases and J by 1 base, and 18 bases separated the two germline ends. This CDR3 is CASSPGFRGPSGNTIYF. CDR3 DNA: TGTGCCAGCAGCCCCGGTTTCAGGGGCCCTTCTGGAAACACCATATATTTT.

The DNA of the CDR3 is TGTGCCAGCTCTAGATTCTCCTACAATGAGCAGTTCTTC. This codes for CASSRFSYNEQFF. The rearrangement links TRBV6-5 to TRBJ2-1; D gene uncertain. The CDR3 extends over 13 amino acids. Germline CDR1 and CDR2: MNHEY and SVGAGI. V lost 8 bases, J lost 0 bases, and 8 bases lay in between.

The genes are TRBV6-5 and TRBJ2-7; D is possibly TRBD2 (5 bases). The germline V gene has CDR1 MNHEY and CDR2 SVGAGI. V lost 0 bases and J 1 base, leaving 10 bases between the germline ends. The CDR3 contains 15 residues. CDR3 DNA sequence: TGTGCCAGCAGTTACTCGGCGGGTGATTCCTACGAGCAGTACTTC. Translation gives CASSYSAGDSYEQYF.

The CDR3 spells CASSLSLTDTQYF. The CDR3 DNA is TGTGCCAGCAGCTTGTCCCTCACAGATACGCAGTATTTT. The chain combines TRBV5-4 with TRBJ2-3; no reliable D call. Trimming cost V 1 base and J 2 bases, with 5 bases left between them. CDR3 length equals 13 residues. Germline loops: CDR1 SGHNT, CDR2 YYREEE (reference sequence).

V and J are TRBV5-1 and TRBJ2-1; the match to TRBD2 covers 12 bases. V lost 6 bases and J lost 6; bases outside the gene matches: 7. This CDR3 has 15 residues. CDR1 and CDR2 (germline): SGHRS, YFSETQ. CDR3 region: CASTQLAGGINEQFF. The CDR3 bases are TGCGCCAGCACCCAACTAGCGGGAGGAATCAATGAGCAGTTCTTC.

This sequence joins TRBV5-4 and TRBJ1-2; maybe TRBD1 (6 bases). Germline assignment: CDR1 SGHNT and CDR2 YYREEE (reference sequence). The CDR3 runs to 14 residues. V gave up 5 bases and J gave up 0 bases, with 11 bases separating them. Written as DNA, the CDR3 is TGTGCCAGCAGAAGGGACACCTCTAACTATGGCTACACCTTC. This translates into CASRRDTSNYGYTF.

The chain couples TRBV28 to TRBJ1-3, with D tentatively TRBD1 (6 bases). V lost 5 bases and J 4 bases, leaving 18 bases between the germline ends. Germline V gives CDR1 MDHEN, CDR2 SYDVKM. The CDR3 contains 16 residues. CDR3 residues: CASSETGKGSGNTIYF. The DNA for the CDR3 is TGTGCCAGCAGTGAAACAGGGAAAGGCTCCGGAAACACCATATATTTT.

In this sample, this clone turned up once. The chain employs TRBV7-9 and TRBJ1-5; D uncertain. This CDR3 comprises 14 residues. Between the trimmed V and J ends, which lost 1 base and 4 bases, there was a span of 8 bases. From germline, CDR1 is SEHNR and CDR2 FQNEAQ (reference sequence). In nucleotides, the CDR3 is TGTGCCAGCAGCTTAGGGGCGAAAAATCAGCCCCAGCATTTT. Translating gives CASSLGAKNQPQHF.

The chain links TRBV5-1 to TRBJ2-1; 10 bases map to TRBD2. CDR3 length: 15 residues. Germline V gene sequence: CDR1 SGHRS, CDR2 YFSETQ. V gave up 4 bases and J gave up 6 bases; unmatched junction bases: 7. The DNA of the CDR3 is TGCGCCAGCAGCCGGGTAGCGGGGGGATTCAATGAGCAGTTCTTC. This gives the protein CASSRVAGGFNEQFF.

Comment on this clone: The DNA is left out, because the CDR3 cannot be placed on it with certainty; the CDR3 is given as TCRdb lists it. This chain joins TRBV5-1 and TRBJ2-1; no DNA check was done on the table's D call, TRBD2. With termini counted, the CDR3 has 17 amino acids. Germline loops: CDR1 SGHRS, CDR2 YFSETQ. The chain's CDR3 is CASSLGIEASGALWQFF.

The V and J genes are TRBV7-8 and TRBJ2-7, with D possibly being TRBD2 (7 bases). V was cut by 3 bases and J by 3 bases, with 18 bases left in between. CDR1 and CDR2 (germline): SGHVS, FQNEAQ. The CDR3 totals 16 residues. CDR3 loop: CASSLGVGGGDYEQYF. The DNA for the CDR3 is TGTGCCAGCAGCTTGGGAGTGGGAGGGGGAGACTACGAGCAGTACTTC.

The chain employs TRBV5-5 and TRBJ1-2; D may be TRBD1 (5 bases). The CDR3 runs 17 residues. V lost 0 bases, J lost 4 bases, and 19 bases lay in between. CDR1 is SGHKS and CDR2 is YYEKEE in the germline V gene (reference sequence). CDR3 protein: CASSLATKTDETYGYTF. DNA for the CDR3: TGTGCCAGCAGCTTGGCCACCAAGACAGACGAGACCTATGGCTACACCTTC.